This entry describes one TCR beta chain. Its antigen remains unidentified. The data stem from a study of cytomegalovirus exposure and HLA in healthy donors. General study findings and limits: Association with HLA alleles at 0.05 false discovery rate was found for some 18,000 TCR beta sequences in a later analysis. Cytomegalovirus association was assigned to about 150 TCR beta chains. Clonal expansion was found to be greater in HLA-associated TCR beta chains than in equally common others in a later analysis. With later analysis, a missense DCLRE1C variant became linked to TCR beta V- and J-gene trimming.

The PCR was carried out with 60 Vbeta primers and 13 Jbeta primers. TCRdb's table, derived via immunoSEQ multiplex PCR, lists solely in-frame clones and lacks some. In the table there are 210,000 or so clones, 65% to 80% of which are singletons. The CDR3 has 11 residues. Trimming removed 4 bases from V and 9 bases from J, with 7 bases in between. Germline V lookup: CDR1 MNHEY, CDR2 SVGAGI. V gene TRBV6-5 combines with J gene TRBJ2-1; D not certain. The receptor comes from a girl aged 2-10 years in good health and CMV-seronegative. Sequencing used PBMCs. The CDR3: CASSFGGEQFF. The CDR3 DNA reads TGTGCCAGCAGTTTCGGTGGTGAGCAGTTCTTC.